Reported below is one TCR beta chain. These data originate in a study of blood T cell repertoires in COVID-19. For the study at large: There were acute and convalescent COVID-19 samples, and they came from the United States, Italy and Spain.

Source study methods: The authors estimated nucleated cell counts from reference gene primer amplification. Clones were read by immunoSEQ multiplex PCR, and TCRdb kept only the in-frame ones, dropping some. V and J calls and clone size are copied from that table; D and trimming were computed from the DNA. Of a few hundred thousand clones in the sample, approximately 89% were seen once. The sequence derives from a woman aged 25 to 39 with COVID-19, enrolled during active disease. Sequenced material: peripheral blood.

The CDR3 coding sequence is TGTGCCAGTAGTCCCCCGCCTGGCAGGGTTAGCAATCAGCCCCAGCATTTT. This gives the protein CASSPPPGRVSNQPQHF. The genes are TRBV19 and TRBJ1-5, with D possibly being TRBD1 (5 bases). Per the germline V gene, CDR1 is LNHDA and CDR2 is SQIVND (reference sequence). The germline V and J ends were trimmed by 5 bases and 0 bases, with 17 bases remaining between them. The CDR3 runs to 17 residues.